This TCR beta chain is drawn from a study of blood T cell repertoires in COVID-19. Study-level information: The United States, Italy and Spain provided the acute and convalescent COVID-19 samples. The analysed material was cDNA or gDNA that came from T cells, B-cell-depleted T cells, or PBMCs.

CDR1 and CDR2 from the germline V gene are MGHRA and YSYEKL. Trimming cost V 1 base and J 3 bases, with 10 bases left between them. The CDR3 has 15 amino acids. Methods used by the authors: The authors estimated nucleated cell counts from reference gene primer amplification. The table came from immunoSEQ multiplex PCR; TCRdb's copy has only in-frame clones and leaves some out. V, J and clone size are those of that table, while D and trimming were read from the DNA. The sample consists of about 170,000 clones, around 87% of them appearing once. This chain joins TRBV4-1 and TRBJ1-5; possible D gene TRBD1, 6 bases. Sequenced sample: peripheral blood. The receptor's source is a woman at least 80 years old in a cohort sampled during active or convalescent COVID-19. CDR3 protein: CASSQGDNANQPQHF. In DNA, the CDR3 is TGCGCCAGCAGCCAAGGGGACAACGCCAATCAGCCCCAGCATTTT.